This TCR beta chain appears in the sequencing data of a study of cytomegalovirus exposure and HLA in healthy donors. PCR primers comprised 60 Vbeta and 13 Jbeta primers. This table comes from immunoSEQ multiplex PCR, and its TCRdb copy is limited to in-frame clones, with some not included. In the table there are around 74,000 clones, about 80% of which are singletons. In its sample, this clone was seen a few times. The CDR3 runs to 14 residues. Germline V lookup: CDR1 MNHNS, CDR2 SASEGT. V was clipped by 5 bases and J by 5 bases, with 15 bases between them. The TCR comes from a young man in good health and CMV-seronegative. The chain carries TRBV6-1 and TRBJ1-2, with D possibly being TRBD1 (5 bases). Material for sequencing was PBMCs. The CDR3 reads CASSRGAESYGYTF. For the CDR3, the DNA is TGTGCCAGCAGTCGCGGGGCCGAATCGTATGGCTACACCTTC.